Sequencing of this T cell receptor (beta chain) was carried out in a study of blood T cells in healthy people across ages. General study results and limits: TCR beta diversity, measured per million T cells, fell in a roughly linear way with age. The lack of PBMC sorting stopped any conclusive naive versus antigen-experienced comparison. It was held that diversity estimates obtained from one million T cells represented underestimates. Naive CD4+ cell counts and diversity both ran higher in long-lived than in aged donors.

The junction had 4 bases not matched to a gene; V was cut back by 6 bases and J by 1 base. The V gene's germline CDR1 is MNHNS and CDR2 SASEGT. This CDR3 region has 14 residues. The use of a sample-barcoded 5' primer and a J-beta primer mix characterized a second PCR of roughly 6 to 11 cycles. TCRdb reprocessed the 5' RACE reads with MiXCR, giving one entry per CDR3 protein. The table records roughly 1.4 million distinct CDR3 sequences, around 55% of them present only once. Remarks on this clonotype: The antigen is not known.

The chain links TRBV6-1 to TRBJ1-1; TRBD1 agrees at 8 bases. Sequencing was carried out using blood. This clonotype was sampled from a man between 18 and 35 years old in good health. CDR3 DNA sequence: TGTGCCAGCAGGGGCGGACAGGGGAACACTGAAGCTTTCTTT. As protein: CASRGGQGNTEAFF.